This T cell receptor beta chain was captured in a study of blood T cell repertoires in COVID-19. Study background: Both acute and convalescent COVID-19 samples were obtained from the United States, Italy and Spain.

Participants, about 18 to 100 years old, spanned fewer than 25 US areas. Original data processing: Reference gene primer amplification in the assay estimated nucleated cell counts. Profiling relied on immunoSEQ multiplex PCR, and the TCRdb table lists in-frame clones only, not all of them. The DNA gave D and trimming, while V, J and clone size come from that table. The repertoire includes some 430,000 clones, roughly 91% of them detected once, and about 0.63% sits in the top ten. The ends were cut back, 4 bases at V and 11 bases at J, with 18 bases in the middle. Germline-derived CDR1 and CDR2 are MNHEY and SMNVEV (reference sequence). CDR3 length equals 14 residues.

Sequencing was done on a sample of PBMCs or T cells enriched from blood (not recorded which). The chain employs TRBV27 and TRBJ1-5; a possible D gene is TRBD1 (6 bases). This TCR was recovered from a man in his late teens or twenties who had recovered from COVID-19. This CDR3 is CASSSLRGALTQHF. CDR3 nucleotides: TGTGCCAGCAGTTCCCTCCGGGGGGCGTTGACCCAGCATTTT.